The 13 T cell receptor beta chains listed next were all sequenced from one sample in a study of cytomegalovirus exposure and HLA in healthy donors. The PCR contained 60 Vbeta and 13 Jbeta primers. Here immunoSEQ multiplex PCR was the method, and the copy in TCRdb shows in-frame clones only, minus some. The sample lists approximately 120,000 clones; approximately 80% were seen once. Source material: PBMCs. These TCRs come from a man aged 30 to 45 in good health and CMV-seropositive.

The chain combines TRBV7-2 with TRBJ1-1, with D possibly TRBD1 on 5 matching bases. Trimming left V 3 bases short and J 5 bases short, with 13 bases between. CDR1 and CDR2 from the germline V gene are SGHTA and FQGNSA. The CDR3 runs 14 residues. The CDR3 sequence is CASSFIGGGTEAFF. For the CDR3, the DNA is TGTGCCAGCAGCTTCATCGGGGGTGGGACTGAAGCTTTCTTT.

The rearrangement joins TRBV5-4 to TRBJ2-3; a weak D match, TRBD2 (6 bases). V was pared by 1 base and J by 1 base, with 16 bases between. This CDR3 spans 17 amino acids. Germline values: CDR1 SGHNT, CDR2 YYREEE (reference sequence). CDR3 protein: CASSLKGGGGGTDTQYF. Here the CDR3 DNA reads TGTGCCAGCAGCTTGAAAGGAGGCGGCGGGGGCACAGATACGCAGTATTTT.

The gene calls are TRBV7-6 and TRBJ2-1; 7 nucleotides align to TRBD2. Trimming took 11 bases from V and 3 from J; bases not matched to a gene: 16. CDR3 length: 16 residues. Germline V gene lookup returns CDR1 SGHVS and CDR2 FNYEAQ. In DNA form, the CDR3 reads TGTGCCTCCCTCATCGGGCGGGAGTGCCGCTACAATGAGCAGTTCTTC. Translating gives CASLIGRECRYNEQFF. The entire variable domain, with the rest obtained from reference TRBV7-6 and TRBJ2-1, is as follows: GAGVSQSPRYKVTKRGQDVALRCDPISGHVSLYWYRQALGQGPEFLTYFNYEAQQDKSGLPNDRFSAERPEGSISTLTIQRTEQRDSAMYRCASLIGRECRYNEQFFGPGTRLTVL.

The chain joins TRBV5-1 to TRBJ2-5; TRBD1 aligns across 9 bases. The germline V gene has CDR1 SGHRS and CDR2 YFSETQ. The CDR3 loop spans 17 amino acids. The J segment lost 1 base and the V segment lost 0 bases, leaving 7 bases of the junction unmatched. DNA for the CDR3: TGCGCCAGCAGCTTGGCGGGCGGGACAGGGACCCAAGAGACCCAGTACTTC. Protein sequence: CASSLAGGTGTQETQYF. Variable domain in full (rest from reference TRBV5-1 and TRBJ2-5): KAGVTQTPRYLIKTRGQQVTLSCSPISGHRSVSWYQQTPGQGLQFLFEYFSETQRNKGNFPGRFSGRQFSNSRSEMNVSTLELGDSALYLCASSLAGGTGTQETQYFGPGTRLLVL.

The chain carries TRBV9 and TRBJ1-2; D is uncertain. The germline V and J ends were trimmed by 0 bases and 8 bases, with 20 bases remaining between them. The length of the CDR3 is 16 residues. The germline CDR1 and CDR2 sequences are SGDLS and YYNGEE. CDR3 coding DNA: TGTGCCAGCAGCGTAGGTCCCTCCCCCCGAAACTGGGGCTACACCTTC. Its protein is CASSVGPSPRNWGYTF.

The V call is TRBV9, the J call TRBJ2-1, with a tentative D call TRBD2 (6 bases). Germline V gives CDR1 SGDLS, CDR2 YYNGEE. This CDR3 has 16 amino acids. Trimming shortened V by 0 bases and J by 7 bases, and 17 bases separated the two germline ends. The CDR3 DNA reads TGTGCCAGCAGCGTAGCGGGACTCTTAAACCCGAATGAGCAGTTCTTC. This encodes CASSVAGLLNPNEQFF.

V gene TRBV6-4 combines with J gene TRBJ2-7, with no clear D. The CDR3 consists of 11 residues. V was clipped by 8 bases and J by 3 bases, with 8 bases between them. Germline V gene data show CDR1 as MRHNA and CDR2 as SNTAGT. The chain's CDR3 is CASGPIYEQYF. DNA of the CDR3: TGTGCCAGCGGCCCAATCTACGAGCAGTACTTC.

V and J are TRBV19 and TRBJ2-5; 9 nucleotides agree with TRBD2. Germline loops: CDR1 LNHDA, CDR2 SQIVND (reference sequence). The trim removed 6 bases at V and 5 bases at J, leaving 10 bases unmatched. The CDR3 runs 15 residues. This CDR3 reads CASSDSGSIGETQYF. CDR3 bases: TGTGCCAGTAGCGATAGCGGGAGTATCGGGGAGACCCAGTACTTC.

This clone was found a few times. This chain uses TRBV9 with TRBJ2-3; 13 bases map to TRBD2. The germline CDR1 and CDR2 sequences are SGDLS and YYNGEE. After removal of 0 bases from V and 0 bases from J, the junction contained 10 bases not matched to a gene. There are 20 residues in the CDR3. CDR3 nucleotide sequence: TGTGCCAGCAGCGTAGGTGGACTAGCGGGAGCACCCTCTAGCACAGATACGCAGTATTTT. It encodes CASSVGGLAGAPSSTDTQYF.

V is TRBV5-1 and J is TRBJ1-2, with a tentative D call TRBD1 (6 bases). V shed 2 bases and J shed 4 bases, with 12 bases lying between them. Germline V gene lookup returns CDR1 SGHRS and CDR2 YFSETQ. CDR3 size: 14 residues. As DNA, the CDR3 is TGCGCCAGCAGCTTCTACAGGGCTGTCTATGGCTACACCTTC. Translated: CASSFYRAVYGYTF.

This clone was detected only a few times. The gene calls are TRBV11-2 and TRBJ2-7; tentative D call: TRBD2 (5 bases). The CDR3 is made up of 16 amino acids. The V end was cut by 5 bases, the J end by 1 base, with 18 bases between. Germline loops: CDR1 SGHAT, CDR2 FQNNGV. CDR3 sequence: CASSRGPRAASYEQYF. The DNA of the CDR3 is TGTGCCAGCAGCCGGGGTCCGCGGGCAGCGTCCTACGAGCAGTACTTC.

The chain couples TRBV6-1 to TRBJ2-1; 7 bases agree with TRBD1. From germline, CDR1 is MNHNS and CDR2 SASEGT. The CDR3 is 12 residues long. V trimming: 4 bases; J trimming: 12 bases; junction bases outside the gene matches: 6. The chain's CDR3 is CASSVGQSLQFF. As DNA, the CDR3 is TGTGCCAGCAGTGTGGGACAGTCACTGCAGTTCTTC.

This clone was seen once. This sequence joins TRBV7-8 and TRBJ2-2; D is perhaps TRBD2 (7 bases). The V end was cut by 0 bases, the J end by 4 bases, with 18 bases between. Germline V gene data show CDR1 as SGHVS and CDR2 as FQNEAQ. The CDR3 contains 18 residues. For the CDR3, the DNA is TGTGCCAGCAGCTTAGCCTCCTCGTGGGCGGGGGCCACCGGGGAGCTGTTTTTT. It yields the protein CASSLASSWAGATGELFF.